A single T cell receptor (beta chain) is shown here with its context. Its specificity is unknown. The sample belongs to a study of cytomegalovirus exposure and HLA in healthy donors. Study conclusions and caveats: Roughly uniform sequencing depth across donors was assumed, possibly incorrectly. The later analysis indicated that the majority of CMV-associated TCR beta chains appeared HLA-restricted. Later analysis showed TCR association rates varying by HLA locus, highest for DRB1 and lowest for HLA-C.

Use of 60 Vbeta and 13 Jbeta primers characterized the PCR. TCRdb keeps only in-frame clones here, not all; method: immunoSEQ multiplex PCR. This sample carries fewer than 200,000 clones, 80% of them seen once, and the ten largest clones take around 4.1%. Germline trimming cut 4 bases from V and 8 bases from J; bases unmatched to any gene: 8. This CDR3 contains 14 residues. The germline gives CDR1 SGHRS, CDR2 YFSETQ. V gene TRBV5-1 combines with J gene TRBJ1-4; 7 bases align to TRBD1. The clonotype was recovered from a woman between 50 and 59 years old in good health and CMV-seropositive. The specimen sequenced was PBMCs. CDR3 loop: CASSLGQIGEKLFF. CDR3 in DNA: TGCGCCAGCAGCCTGGGACAGATAGGGGAAAAACTGTTTTTT. The variable domain in full, completed from reference TRBV5-1 and TRBJ1-4, reads KAGVTQTPRYLIKTRGQQVTLSCSPISGHRSVSWYQQTPGQGLQFLFEYFSETQRNKGNFPGRFSGRQFSNSRSEMNVSTLELGDSALYLCASSLGQIGEKLFFGSGTQLSVL.